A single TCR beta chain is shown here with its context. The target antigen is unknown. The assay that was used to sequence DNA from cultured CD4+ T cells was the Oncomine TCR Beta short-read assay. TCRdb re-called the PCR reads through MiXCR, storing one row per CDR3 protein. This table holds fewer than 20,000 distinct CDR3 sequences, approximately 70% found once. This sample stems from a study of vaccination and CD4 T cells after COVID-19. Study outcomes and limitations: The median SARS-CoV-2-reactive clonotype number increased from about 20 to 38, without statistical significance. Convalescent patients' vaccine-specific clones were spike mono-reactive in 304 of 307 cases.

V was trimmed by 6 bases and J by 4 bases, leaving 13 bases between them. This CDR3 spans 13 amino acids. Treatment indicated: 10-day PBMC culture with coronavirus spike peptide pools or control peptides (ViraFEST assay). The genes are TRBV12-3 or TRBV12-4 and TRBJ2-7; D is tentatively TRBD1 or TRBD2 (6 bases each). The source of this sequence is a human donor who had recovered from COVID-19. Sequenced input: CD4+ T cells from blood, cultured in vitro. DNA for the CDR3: TGTGCCAGCAGGGGGGGACAAAGATACGAGCAGTACTTC. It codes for CASRGGQRYEQYF.